Below are 6 T cell receptor beta chains sequenced from a single sample in a study of T cell responses to AZD1222 COVID-19 vaccine. The data were produced by immunoSEQ multiplex PCR, yet TCRdb's version contains in-frame clones alone and is incomplete. The sample consists of 45,000 to 70,000 clones, roughly nine tenths of them appearing once. The sequencing here drew on peripheral blood, taken 28 days after the second AZD1222 dose. Receptors were obtained from an adult who received the AZD1222 COVID-19 vaccine.

The chain joins TRBV11-2 to TRBJ1-2; 8 nucleotides line up with TRBD1. The CDR3 is 15 residues long. CDR1 and CDR2 from the germline V gene are SGHAT and FQNNGV. The V and J ends lost 3 bases and 3 bases, in that order; junction bases with no gene match: 6. The chain's CDR3 is CASSLAPGGDYGYTF. In DNA form, the CDR3 reads TGTGCCAGCAGCTTGGCGCCAGGGGGCGACTATGGCTACACCTTC.

This chain joins TRBV19 and TRBJ1-5; tentatively, D is TRBD1 (6 bases). Germline loops: CDR1 LNHDA, CDR2 SQIVND (reference sequence). The CDR3 loop spans 16 amino acids. The V end was cut by 6 bases, the J end by 7 bases, with 22 bases between. The CDR3 spells CASRTLMAGDRQPQHF. The CDR3 DNA is TGTGCCAGTAGAACCCTTATGGCAGGGGACCGACAGCCCCAGCATTTT.

This clone was seen a handful of times. This rearrangement joins TRBV15 to TRBJ1-5; tentative D call: TRBD1 (5 bases). CDR3 length: 16 residues. V lost 6 bases and J lost 6, with 21 bases in between. CDR1 is LNHNV, CDR2 YYDKDF, per germline (reference sequence). CDR3 in amino acids: CATSTSRTLFGQPQHF. CDR3 sequence (DNA): TGTGCCACCAGTACAAGTAGGACACTCTTTGGTCAGCCCCAGCATTTT.

Written as DNA, the CDR3 is TGTGCCACAGCCTCCGGGACAGGGGCCTACGAGCAGTACTTC. As protein: CATASGTGAYEQYF. J is TRBJ2-7 and V is TRBV24-1; 10 bases agree with TRBD1. CDR1 and CDR2 (germline): KGHDR, SFDVKD. The CDR3 contains 14 residues. The J segment lost 2 bases and the V segment lost 10 bases, leaving 7 bases of the junction unmatched.

J is TRBJ1-3 and V is TRBV5-1, with a possible D match to TRBD1 (5 bases). CDR3 size: 18 residues. V was trimmed by 0 bases and J by 0 bases, leaving 16 bases between them. From germline, CDR1 is SGHRS and CDR2 YFSETQ. The CDR3 is CASSLASGGTVSGNTIYF. CDR3 bases: TGCGCCAGCAGCTTGGCCTCGGGAGGGACCGTCTCTGGAAACACCATATATTTT.

V is TRBV15 and J is TRBJ1-6; 8 bases map to TRBD1. The V gene end was trimmed by 3 bases and the J gene end by 9 bases; junction bases not matched to a gene: 7. The CDR3 is 15 amino acids. The germline gives CDR1 LNHNV, CDR2 YYDKDF (reference sequence). The CDR3 protein is CATSRRTGTGSPLHF. In nucleotides, the CDR3 is TGTGCCACCAGCAGGAGGACAGGGACGGGTTCACCCCTCCACTTT.